Presented here are 22 T cell receptor beta chains from one specimen sequenced in a study of T cells in Graves' hyperthyroidism and ophthalmopathy. The TCR beta CDR3 regions underwent amplification using RNA transcripts as the source. Primed by the HTBI set, a first-round RT-PCR was run on the TCR CDR3. TCRdb re-derived calls from the multiplex PCR reads in MiXCR, one entry per CDR3 protein. Of 500,000 to 650,000 distinct CDR3 sequences listed, 46% are singletons. Source material: peripheral blood or thyroid tissue (not recorded which). The receptors were gathered from an adult woman with Graves' disease, either hyperthyroidism or ophthalmopathy (not recorded which).

J is TRBJ1-1 and V is TRBV9; D remains unclear. Germline V CDR1 and CDR2: SGDLS, YYNGEE. The CDR3 runs to 12 residues. Trimming took 0 bases from V and 10 from J, leaving 10 bases between them. The CDR3 region is CASSVGGEAAFF. CDR3 coding DNA: TGTGCCAGCAGCGTAGGTGGGGAGGCAGCTTTCTTT.

V usage is TRBV20-1 and J usage is TRBJ2-7; 7 positions agree with TRBD2. There are 14 residues in the CDR3. CDR1 and CDR2 (germline): DFQATT, SNEGSKA (reference sequence). Trimming cost V 1 base and J 6 bases; bases outside gene matches: 9. The DNA of the CDR3 is TGCAGTGCTAGAGGGCCTAGCGGTGGCCGCGAGCAGTACTTC. This sequence encodes CSARGPSGGREQYF.

This chain uses TRBV10-3 with TRBJ1-2, with 7 bases fitting TRBD1. CDR3 length: 15 residues. Germline V lookup: CDR1 ENHRY, CDR2 SYGVKD. V dropped 3 bases and J dropped 8; count of bases not matched to a gene: 12. CDR3 bases: TGTGCCATCAGTGACGGCCAGGGGGGCACGGGAGGCTACACCTTC. Its protein product is CAISDGQGGTGGYTF.

V is TRBV6-1 and J is TRBJ2-2; no reliable D call. This CDR3 comprises 14 residues. The germline V gene has CDR1 MNHNS and CDR2 SASEGT. The V and J ends lost 6 bases and 5 bases respectively, with 13 bases between them. CDR3 amino acids: CASSSASRTGELFF. CDR3 nucleotides: TGTGCCAGCAGCTCGGCCAGCCGGACCGGGGAGCTGTTTTTT.

This chain links TRBV29-1 with TRBJ1-1; D is possibly TRBD1 (6 bases). The CDR3 extends over 12 amino acids. Trimming took 8 bases from V and 2 from J, leaving 12 bases between them. From germline, CDR1 is SQVTM and CDR2 ANQGSEA. CDR3 amino acids: CSLAQGNTEAFF. CDR3 coding DNA: TGCAGCTTGGCACAGGGTAACACTGAAGCTTTCTTT.

This clonotype was detected ten times or more. This chain joins TRBV20-1 and TRBJ2-5, with D maybe TRBD2 (5 bases). From germline, CDR1 is DFQATT and CDR2 SNEGSKA (reference sequence). The CDR3 is made up of 12 amino acids. V lost 3 bases to trimming and J lost 2 bases, with 7 bases between them. The CDR3 bases are TGCAGTGCTAGGAGAGGGCAAGAGACCCAGTACTTC. Protein sequence: CSARRGQETQYF.

This clonotype was counted ten times or more. V gene TRBV20-1 combines with J gene TRBJ1-1; no reliable D call. CDR3 length: 14 residues. Trimming removed 0 bases at V and 2 bases at J, with 10 bases between. CDR1 DFQATT and CDR2 SNEGSKA come from the germline V gene (reference sequence). The CDR3 protein is CSARESGRNTEAFF. CDR3 DNA: TGCAGTGCTAGAGAATCGGGCAGAAACACTGAAGCTTTCTTT.

In this sample, this clonotype turned up many times. The chain couples TRBV7-2 to TRBJ2-5; 7 bases are a match to TRBD1. Germline values: CDR1 SGHTA, CDR2 FQGNSA. V was pared by 6 bases and J by 2 bases, with 18 bases of the junction left unmatched. The CDR3 totals 18 residues. The CDR3 nucleotides are TGTGCCAGCAGTCCAAGGGACAGTCGACGGGGATCTCAAGAGACCCAGTACTTC. Its translation: CASSPRDSRRGSQETQYF.

The gene calls are TRBV7-2 and TRBJ2-5; maybe TRBD1 (6 bases). The length of the CDR3 is 15 residues. Trimming removed 0 bases from V and 5 bases from J, with 13 bases in between. The germline V gene has CDR1 SGHTA and CDR2 FQGNSA. CDR3 nucleotide sequence: TGTGCCAGCAGCTTAGCGGTACAGGGTTGGGAGACCCAGTACTTC. Translating gives CASSLAVQGWETQYF.

This chain connects TRBV5-1 to TRBJ2-3; TRBD2 aligns across 9 bases. Unmatched junction bases numbered 6, after V lost 4 bases and J lost 3 bases. Germline CDR1 SGHRS, CDR2 YFSETQ. The CDR3 extends over 15 amino acids. The CDR3, as DNA: TGCGCCAGCAGCGCCGGACTAGCGAAAACAGATACGCAGTATTTT. As protein: CASSAGLAKTDTQYF.

This clonotype was recorded a few times. The gene calls are TRBV7-9 and TRBJ1-1, with D tentatively TRBD1 (6 bases). The V and J ends lost 3 bases and 1 base respectively, with 9 bases between them. The CDR3 is 14 residues long. CDR1 and CDR2 (germline): SEHNR, FQNEAQ (reference sequence). CDR3 DNA: TGTGCCAGCAGCTTGATGGGACAGAACACTGAAGCTTTCTTT. Protein product: CASSLMGQNTEAFF.

V usage is TRBV20-1 and J usage is TRBJ2-7, with 9 bases identical to TRBD2. The CDR3 runs to 16 residues. The trim removed 3 bases at V and 3 bases at J, leaving 12 bases unmatched. From germline, CDR1 is DFQATT and CDR2 SNEGSKA (reference sequence). The CDR3 loop is CSASGSSGTANYEQYF. DNA of the CDR3: TGCAGTGCTAGTGGGTCTAGCGGGACGGCTAACTACGAGCAGTACTTC.

This clonotype was seen more than once but under ten times. The rearrangement uses TRBV25-1 and TRBJ1-6; TRBD1 matches 7 bases. CDR3 size: 14 residues. CDR1 and CDR2 (germline): MGHDK, SYGVNS. The J segment lost 9 bases and the V segment lost 6 bases, leaving 8 bases of the junction unmatched. CDR3 sequence reads: CASRGDSDTSPLHF. The CDR3 region has the DNA TGTGCCAGCAGGGGGGACAGTGATACTTCACCCCTCCACTTT.

The chain uses TRBV19 and TRBJ1-1, with TRBD1 matching 8 bases. Losses at the gene ends were 8 bases for V and 6 bases for J; bases not matched to a gene: 5. In germline, CDR1 is LNHDA, CDR2 SQIVND (reference sequence). CDR3 length equals 12 residues. CDR3 in DNA: TGTGCCAGTCGGACAGGGAGCGCTGAAGCTTTCTTT. Its protein is CASRTGSAEAFF.

This clonotype was counted at least ten times. This chain joins TRBV7-9 and TRBJ2-7; TRBD2 matches at 8 bases. The CDR3 has 14 amino acids. V trimming: 7 bases; J trimming: 2 bases; junction bases outside the gene matches: 7. Germline V gives CDR1 SEHNR, CDR2 FQNEAQ (reference sequence). The CDR3 here is CASNRGGSAYEQYF. The DNA of the CDR3 is TGTGCCAGCAACCGGGGGGGATCGGCCTACGAGCAGTACTTC.

CDR3 sequence (DNA): TGTGCCAGCAGCTCCCCTACACGGGGACAATACGAGCAGTACTTC. Encoded protein: CASSSPTRGQYEQYF. J is TRBJ2-7 and V is TRBV11-1; TRBD1 might be the D (6 bases). V dropped 4 bases and J dropped 4 bases, with 17 bases sitting between them. Germline V gene data show CDR1 as SGHAT and CDR2 as FQDESV (reference sequence). The CDR3 has 15 amino acids.

The J gene is TRBJ2-6, the V gene TRBV6-5; unclear D gene. In germline, CDR1 is MNHEY, CDR2 SVGAGI. This CDR3 has 9 amino acids. The V gene lost 6 bases and the J gene lost 17 bases, with 8 bases spanning the gap. CDR3: CASSQALTF. The CDR3 coding sequence is TGTGCCAGCAGCCAAGCCTTGACTTTC.

The table lists this clonotype with many counts. This chain uses TRBV2 with TRBJ1-5; no clear D. This CDR3 region has 16 residues. Germline CDR1 reads SNHLY; CDR2 reads FYNNEI. The V end was cut by 2 bases, the J end by 2 bases, with 13 bases between. The CDR3 coding sequence is TGTGCCAGCAGTGAACGGCGGGTAATAGGCAATCAGCCCCAGCATTTT. This translates into CASSERRVIGNQPQHF. Using reference TRBV2 and TRBJ1-5 for the parts outside the CDR3, the full variable domain is EPEVTQTPSHQVTQMGQEVILRCVPISNHLYFYWYRQILGQKVEFLVSFYNNEISEKSEIFDDQFSVERPDGSNFTLKIRSTKLEDSAMYFCASSERRVIGNQPQHFGDGTRLSIL.

This clonotype is medium-sized within its sample. J is TRBJ1-1 and V is TRBV29-1, with 7 positions matching TRBD1. The CDR3 totals 12 residues. V shed 7 bases, J shed 3 bases, and the junction held 5 bases outside the gene matches. Germline CDR1 is SQVTM and CDR2 is ANQGSEA. The CDR3 nucleotides are TGCAGCGCTGGACAGGAGCACACTGAAGCTTTCTTT. Translating it yields CSAGQEHTEAFF. Together with reference TRBV29-1 and TRBJ1-1, the CDR3 gives the full variable domain: SAVISQKPSRDICQRGTSLTIQCQVDSQVTMMFWYRQQPGQSLTLIATANQGSEATYESGFVIDKFPISRPNLTFSTLTVSNMSPEDSSIYLCSAGQEHTEAFFGQGTRLTVV.

The V call is TRBV9, the J call TRBJ1-2, with unresolved D. Trimming took 5 bases from V and 7 from J, leaving 18 bases between them. Germline loops: CDR1 SGDLS, CDR2 YYNGEE. This CDR3 comprises 14 residues. CDR3 in amino acids: CASSLETRGGGYTF. CDR3 DNA: TGTGCCAGCAGTTTAGAGACCCGGGGTGGTGGCTACACCTTC.

As regards this clonotype: A single base separates this from a much larger clone, so it may be a read error. J is TRBJ1-5 and V is TRBV20-1, with 10 bases matching TRBD1. CDR3 length: 13 amino acids. J lost 5 bases, V lost 4 bases, and 2 bases had no gene match. CDR1 is DFQATT, CDR2 SNEGSKA, per germline (reference sequence). CDR3 sequence reads: CSATGTGDQPQHF. The CDR3 DNA sequence: TGCAGTGCTACCGGGACAGGGGATCAGCCCCAGCATTTT.

This clonotype was seen many times. The genes are TRBV20-1 and TRBJ1-2; D is uncertain. Deletions cut 7 bases from V and 4 bases from J, with 28 bases between. Per germline, CDR1 DFQATT and CDR2 SNEGSKA (reference sequence). The CDR3 runs 17 residues. The CDR3 nucleotides read TGCAGTGAGACTCCCGACAACACCCATGGGTCCTTCTATGGCTACACCTTC. This sequence encodes CSETPDNTHGSFYGYTF.